In this sample, the clone carrying this T cell receptor (beta chain) turned up once. The antigen remains undetermined. Germline values: CDR1 MNHEY, CDR2 SVGAGI. The V gene lost 6 bases and the J gene lost 7 bases, with 16 bases spanning the gap. There are 14 residues in the CDR3. This entry belongs to a study of long-term antiretroviral therapy in people with HIV. The study's findings and limits: Regardless of time point, clones expanded before ART dominated the repertoire. Blood dating 2004 to 2017 may reflect older ART regimens. CDR3 lengths in HIV samples spanned a narrower range than controls.

immunoSEQ v3.0 was run at survey level. Clones were read by immunoSEQ multiplex PCR, and TCRdb kept only the in-frame ones, dropping some. The sample holds approximately 25,000 clones, just over 90% seen once. The receptor's source is a woman between 40 and 50 years old with HIV. This chain connects TRBV6-5 to TRBJ2-1; D assignment may be TRBD1 or TRBD2 (5 bases each). This material consisted of unsorted PBMCs, taken 7.6 years after starting antiretroviral therapy. Here the CDR3 DNA reads TGTGCCAGCAGGCACGGTGGGGGTCGGAATGAGCAGTTCTTC. Residues: CASRHGGGRNEQFF.